This entry lists 5 T cell receptor beta chains sequenced from one sample in a study of regulatory T cells in long-lasting Graves disease. As to time point: newly diagnosed GD, antithyroid drugs for less than 3 months. Making the TCR library involved RNA that had been extracted from PBMCs. The authors built TCR beta libraries using iRepertoire HTBI primers and Arm-PCR of CDR3 regions. TCRdb fed the multiplex PCR reads into MiXCR, producing one record per CDR3 protein. The sample carries 350,000 to 500,000 distinct CDR3 sequences, around 17% recorded once. The data also belong to a second study, concerning T cells in Graves' hyperthyroidism and ophthalmopathy.

Specimen: peripheral blood mononuclear cells (PBMCs), collected at new diagnosis, from a patient treated with antithyroid drugs. Receptors were obtained from a woman aged 18-29 years with Graves disease.

This chain connects TRBV5-4 to TRBJ1-4; no clear D gene. V was clipped by 5 bases and J by 6 bases, with 11 bases between them. CDR1 is SGHNT, CDR2 YYREEE, per germline (reference sequence). CDR3 size: 13 residues. CDR3 DNA sequence: TGTGCCAGCAGTCACCGCGGGGATGAAAAACTGTTTTTT. Translating gives CASSHRGDEKLFF. Variable domain in full (rest from reference TRBV5-4 and TRBJ1-4): ETGVTQSPTHLIKTRGQQVTLRCSSQSGHNTVSWYQQALGQGPQFIFQYYREEENGRGNFPPRFSGLQFPNYSSELNVNALELDDSALYLCASSHRGDEKLFFGSGTQLSVL.

This clonotype appeared once. The rearrangement uses TRBV28 and TRBJ1-2, with D possibly matching TRBD1 (6 bases). Trimming cost V 3 bases and J 4 bases, with 12 bases left between them. Germline lookup yields CDR1 MDHEN and CDR2 SYDVKM. The CDR3 length is 14 residues. CDR3 nucleotides: TGTGCCAGCAGTTTCAGTCAGGGGATCTATGGCTACACCTTC. Protein sequence: CASSFSQGIYGYTF.

V usage is TRBV11-3 and J usage is TRBJ1-1; D not certain. V was cut by 5 bases and J by 0 bases, with 10 bases left in between. The CDR3 has 14 amino acids. CDR1 and CDR2 from the germline V gene are SGHNT and YENEEA. The CDR3 region is CASSVGPMNTEAFF. DNA of the CDR3: TGTGCCAGCAGCGTCGGGCCCATGAACACTGAAGCTTTCTTT.

This clonotype was counted ten times or more. The chain is built from TRBV9 and TRBJ2-7, with TRBD2 identical over 8 bases. In germline, CDR1 is SGDLS, CDR2 YYNGEE. V was pared by 4 bases and J by 2 bases, with 5 bases of the junction left unmatched. CDR3 size: 14 residues. In nucleotides, the CDR3 is TGTGCCAGCAGCCCCCGGGGGGGTACCTACGAGCAGTACTTC. Protein product: CASSPRGGTYEQYF.

As regards this clonotype: This sequence may be a read error, since a much larger clone differs from it by one base. The CDR3: CASSLAGLASPSSYEQFF. In DNA, the CDR3 is TGTGCCAGCAGCTTAGCGGGACTAGCGTCTCCGAGCTCCTACGAGCAGTTCTTC. The V call is TRBV11-1, the J call TRBJ2-1; 10 bases match TRBD2. The V gene's germline CDR1 is SGHAT and CDR2 FQDESV (reference sequence). The CDR3 runs 18 residues. With V trimmed by 0 bases and J by 10 bases, 15 bases remained unmatched.